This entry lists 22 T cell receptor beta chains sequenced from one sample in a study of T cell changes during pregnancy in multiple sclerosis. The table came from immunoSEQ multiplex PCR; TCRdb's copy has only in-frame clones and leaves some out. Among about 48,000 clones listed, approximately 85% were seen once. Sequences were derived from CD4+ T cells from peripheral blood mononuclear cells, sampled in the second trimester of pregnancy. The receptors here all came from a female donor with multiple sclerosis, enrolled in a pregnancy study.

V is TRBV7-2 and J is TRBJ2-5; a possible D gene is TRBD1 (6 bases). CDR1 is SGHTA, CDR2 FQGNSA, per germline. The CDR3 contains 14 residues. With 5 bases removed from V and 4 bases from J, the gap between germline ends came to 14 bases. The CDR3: CASSKTGNLETQYF. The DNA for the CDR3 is TGTGCCAGCAGCAAAACAGGGAATTTAGAGACCCAGTACTTC.

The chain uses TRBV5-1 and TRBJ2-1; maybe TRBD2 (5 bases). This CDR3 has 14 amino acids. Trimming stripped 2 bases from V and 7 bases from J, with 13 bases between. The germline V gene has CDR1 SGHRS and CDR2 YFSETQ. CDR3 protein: CASSFGERGNEQFF. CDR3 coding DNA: TGCGCCAGCAGCTTCGGGGAGCGCGGTAATGAGCAGTTCTTC.

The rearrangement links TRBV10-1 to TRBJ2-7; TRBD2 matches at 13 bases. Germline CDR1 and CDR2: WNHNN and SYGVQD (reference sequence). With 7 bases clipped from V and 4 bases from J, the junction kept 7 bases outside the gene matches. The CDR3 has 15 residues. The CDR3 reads CASNPGLAGQYEQYF. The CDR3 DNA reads TGCGCCAGCAACCCGGGACTAGCGGGACAGTACGAGCAGTACTTC.

CDR3 coding DNA: TGTGCCAGCTCACCAAAGGGACAGGGGGACACTGAAGCTTTCTTT. Encoded protein: CASSPKGQGDTEAFF. The chain uses TRBV18 and TRBJ1-1, with 11 bases lining up with TRBD1. In germline, CDR1 is KGHSH, CDR2 LQKENI. This CDR3 comprises 15 residues. Trimming took 2 bases from V and 3 from J; bases not matched to a gene: 2.

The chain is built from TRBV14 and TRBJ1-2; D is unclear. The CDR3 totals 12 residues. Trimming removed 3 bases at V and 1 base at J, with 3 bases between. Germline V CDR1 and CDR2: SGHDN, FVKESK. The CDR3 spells CASSQSNYGYTF. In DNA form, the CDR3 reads TGTGCCAGCAGCCAGAGTAACTATGGCTACACCTTC. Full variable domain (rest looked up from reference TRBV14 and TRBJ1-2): EAGVTQFPSHSVIEKGQTVTLRCDPISGHDNLYWYRRVMGKEIKFLLHFVKESKQDESGMPNNRFLAERTGGTYSTLKVQPAELEDSGVYFCASSQSNYGYTFGSGTRLTVV.

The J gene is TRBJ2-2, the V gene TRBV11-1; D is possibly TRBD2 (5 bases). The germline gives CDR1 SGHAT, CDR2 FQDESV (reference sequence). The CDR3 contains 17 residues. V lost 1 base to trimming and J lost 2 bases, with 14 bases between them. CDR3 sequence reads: CASSLGGYSSNTGELFF. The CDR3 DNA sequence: TGTGCCAGCAGCTTAGGAGGGTACTCGTCTAACACCGGGGAGCTGTTTTTT.

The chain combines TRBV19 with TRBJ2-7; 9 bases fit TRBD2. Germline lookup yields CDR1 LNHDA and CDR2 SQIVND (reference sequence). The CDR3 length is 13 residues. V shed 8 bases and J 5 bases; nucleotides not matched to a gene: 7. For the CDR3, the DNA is TGTGCCAGTGGGGGACTAGCTATTAACGAGCAGTACTTC. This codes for CASGGLAINEQYF.

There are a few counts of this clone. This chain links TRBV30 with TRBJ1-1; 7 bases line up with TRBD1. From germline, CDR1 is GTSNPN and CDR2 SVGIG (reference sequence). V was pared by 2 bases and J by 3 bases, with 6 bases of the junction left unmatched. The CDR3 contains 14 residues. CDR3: CAWSYLTGHTEAFF. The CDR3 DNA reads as TGTGCCTGGAGTTATCTGACAGGGCACACTGAAGCTTTCTTT. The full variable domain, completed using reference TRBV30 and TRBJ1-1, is SQTIHQWPATLVQPVGSPLSLECTVEGTSNPNLYWYRQAAGRGLQLLFYSVGIGQISSEVPQNLSASRPQDRQFILSSKKLLLSDSGFYLCAWSYLTGHTEAFFGQGTRLTVV.

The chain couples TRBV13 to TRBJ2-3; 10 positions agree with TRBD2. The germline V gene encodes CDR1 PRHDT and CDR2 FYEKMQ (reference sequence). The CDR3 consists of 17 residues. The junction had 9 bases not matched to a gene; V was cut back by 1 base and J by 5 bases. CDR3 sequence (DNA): TGTGCCAGCAGCTTAGAGAGTCTAGCGGGAGCGAGAGATACGCAGTATTTT. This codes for CASSLESLAGARDTQYF.

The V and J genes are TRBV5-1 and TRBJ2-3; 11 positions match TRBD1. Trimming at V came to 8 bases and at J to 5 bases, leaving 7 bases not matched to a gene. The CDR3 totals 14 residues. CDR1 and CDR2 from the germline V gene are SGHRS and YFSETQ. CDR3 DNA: TGCGCCAGTACCGGGACAGGGGGGAGAGATACGCAGTATTTT. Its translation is CASTGTGGRDTQYF.

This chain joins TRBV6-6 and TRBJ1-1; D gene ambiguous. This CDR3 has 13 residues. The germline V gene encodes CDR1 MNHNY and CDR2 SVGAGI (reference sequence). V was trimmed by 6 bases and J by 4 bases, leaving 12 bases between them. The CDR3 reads CASSTTLGTEAFF. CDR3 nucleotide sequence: TGTGCCAGCAGCACTACCCTCGGCACTGAAGCTTTCTTT.

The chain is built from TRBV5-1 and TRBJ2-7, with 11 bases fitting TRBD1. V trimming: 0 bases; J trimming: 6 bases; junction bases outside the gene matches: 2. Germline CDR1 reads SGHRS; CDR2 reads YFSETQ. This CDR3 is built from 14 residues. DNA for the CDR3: TGCGCCAGCAGCTTGGGGACAGGGGGCCTCGAGCAGTACTTC. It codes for CASSLGTGGLEQYF. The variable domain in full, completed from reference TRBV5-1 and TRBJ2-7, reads KAGVTQTPRYLIKTRGQQVTLSCSPISGHRSVSWYQQTPGQGLQFLFEYFSETQRNKGNFPGRFSGRQFSNSRSEMNVSTLELGDSALYLCASSLGTGGLEQYFGPGTRLTVT.

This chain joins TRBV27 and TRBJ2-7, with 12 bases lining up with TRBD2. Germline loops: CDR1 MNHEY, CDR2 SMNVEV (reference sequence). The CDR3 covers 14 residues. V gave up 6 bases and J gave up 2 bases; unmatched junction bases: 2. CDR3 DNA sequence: TGTGCCAGCAGACGGACTAGCGGGACCTACGAGCAGTACTTC. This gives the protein CASRRTSGTYEQYF.

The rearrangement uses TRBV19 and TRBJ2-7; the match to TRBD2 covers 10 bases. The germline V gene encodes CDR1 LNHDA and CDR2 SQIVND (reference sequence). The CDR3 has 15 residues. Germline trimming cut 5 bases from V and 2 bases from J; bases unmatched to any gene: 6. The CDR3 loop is CASSLRTSGTYEQYF. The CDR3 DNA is TGTGCCAGTAGTCTCCGGACTAGCGGAACCTACGAGCAGTACTTC.

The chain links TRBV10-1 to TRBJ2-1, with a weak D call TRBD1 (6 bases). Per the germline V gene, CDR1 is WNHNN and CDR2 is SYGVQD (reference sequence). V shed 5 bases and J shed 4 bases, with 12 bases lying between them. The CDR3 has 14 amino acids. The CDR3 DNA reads TGCGCCAGCAGTATACAGGGAAGATACAATGAGCAGTTCTTC. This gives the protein CASSIQGRYNEQFF.

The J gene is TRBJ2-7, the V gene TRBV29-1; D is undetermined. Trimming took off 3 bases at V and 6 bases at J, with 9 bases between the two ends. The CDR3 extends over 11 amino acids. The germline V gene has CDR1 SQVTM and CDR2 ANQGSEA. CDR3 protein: CSVDSGGEQYF. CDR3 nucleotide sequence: TGCAGCGTTGATTCTGGCGGCGAGCAGTACTTC.

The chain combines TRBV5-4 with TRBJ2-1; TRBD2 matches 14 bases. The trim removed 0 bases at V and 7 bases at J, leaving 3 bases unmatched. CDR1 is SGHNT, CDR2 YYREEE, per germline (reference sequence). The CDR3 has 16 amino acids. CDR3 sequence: CASSLAGTSGRNEQFF. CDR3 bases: TGTGCCAGCAGCTTGGCCGGGACTAGCGGGAGAAATGAGCAGTTCTTC.

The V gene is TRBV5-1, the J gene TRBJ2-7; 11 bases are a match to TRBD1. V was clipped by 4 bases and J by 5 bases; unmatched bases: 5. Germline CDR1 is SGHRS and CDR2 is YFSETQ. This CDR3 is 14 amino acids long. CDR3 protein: CASSAGQGVHEQYF. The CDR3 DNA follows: TGCGCCAGCAGCGCGGGACAGGGGGTCCACGAGCAGTACTTC. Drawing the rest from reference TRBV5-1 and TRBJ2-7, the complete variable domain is KAGVTQTPRYLIKTRGQQVTLSCSPISGHRSVSWYQQTPGQGLQFLFEYFSETQRNKGNFPGRFSGRQFSNSRSEMNVSTLELGDSALYLCASSAGQGVHEQYFGPGTRLTVT.

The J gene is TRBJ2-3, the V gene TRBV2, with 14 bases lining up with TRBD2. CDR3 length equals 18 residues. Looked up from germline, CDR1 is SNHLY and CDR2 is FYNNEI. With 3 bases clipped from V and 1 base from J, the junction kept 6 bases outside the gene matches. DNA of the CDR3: TGTGCCAGCAGTGAGGGGACTAGCGGGAGTATCGGCACAGATACGCAGTATTTT. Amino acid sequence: CASSEGTSGSIGTDTQYF.

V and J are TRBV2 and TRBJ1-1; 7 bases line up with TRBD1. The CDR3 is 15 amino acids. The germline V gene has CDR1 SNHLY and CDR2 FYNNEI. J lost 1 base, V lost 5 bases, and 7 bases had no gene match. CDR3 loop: CASSFQDRTNTEAFF. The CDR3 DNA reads TGTGCCAGCAGTTTCCAGGACAGGACGAACACTGAAGCTTTCTTT.

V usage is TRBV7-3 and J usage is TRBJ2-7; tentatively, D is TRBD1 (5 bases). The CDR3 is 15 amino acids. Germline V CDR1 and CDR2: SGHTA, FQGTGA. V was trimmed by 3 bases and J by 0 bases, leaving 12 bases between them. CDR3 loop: CASSFGAGSSYEQYF. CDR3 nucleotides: TGTGCCAGCAGCTTTGGGGCTGGAAGCTCCTACGAGCAGTACTTC. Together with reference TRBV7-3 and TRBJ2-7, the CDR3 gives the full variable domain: GAGVSQTPSNKVTEKGKYVELRCDPISGHTALYWYRQSLGQGPEFLIYFQGTGAADDSGLPNDRFFAVRPEGSVSTLKIQRTERGDSAVYLCASSFGAGSSYEQYFGPGTRLTVT.

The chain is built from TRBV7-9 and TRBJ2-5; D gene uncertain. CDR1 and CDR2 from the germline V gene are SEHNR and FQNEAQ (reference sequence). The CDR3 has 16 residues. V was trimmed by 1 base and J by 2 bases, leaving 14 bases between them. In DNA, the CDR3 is TGTGCCAGCAGCTTAGGGGCAGTCGTTACTCAAGAGACCCAGTACTTC. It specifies CASSLGAVVTQETQYF.